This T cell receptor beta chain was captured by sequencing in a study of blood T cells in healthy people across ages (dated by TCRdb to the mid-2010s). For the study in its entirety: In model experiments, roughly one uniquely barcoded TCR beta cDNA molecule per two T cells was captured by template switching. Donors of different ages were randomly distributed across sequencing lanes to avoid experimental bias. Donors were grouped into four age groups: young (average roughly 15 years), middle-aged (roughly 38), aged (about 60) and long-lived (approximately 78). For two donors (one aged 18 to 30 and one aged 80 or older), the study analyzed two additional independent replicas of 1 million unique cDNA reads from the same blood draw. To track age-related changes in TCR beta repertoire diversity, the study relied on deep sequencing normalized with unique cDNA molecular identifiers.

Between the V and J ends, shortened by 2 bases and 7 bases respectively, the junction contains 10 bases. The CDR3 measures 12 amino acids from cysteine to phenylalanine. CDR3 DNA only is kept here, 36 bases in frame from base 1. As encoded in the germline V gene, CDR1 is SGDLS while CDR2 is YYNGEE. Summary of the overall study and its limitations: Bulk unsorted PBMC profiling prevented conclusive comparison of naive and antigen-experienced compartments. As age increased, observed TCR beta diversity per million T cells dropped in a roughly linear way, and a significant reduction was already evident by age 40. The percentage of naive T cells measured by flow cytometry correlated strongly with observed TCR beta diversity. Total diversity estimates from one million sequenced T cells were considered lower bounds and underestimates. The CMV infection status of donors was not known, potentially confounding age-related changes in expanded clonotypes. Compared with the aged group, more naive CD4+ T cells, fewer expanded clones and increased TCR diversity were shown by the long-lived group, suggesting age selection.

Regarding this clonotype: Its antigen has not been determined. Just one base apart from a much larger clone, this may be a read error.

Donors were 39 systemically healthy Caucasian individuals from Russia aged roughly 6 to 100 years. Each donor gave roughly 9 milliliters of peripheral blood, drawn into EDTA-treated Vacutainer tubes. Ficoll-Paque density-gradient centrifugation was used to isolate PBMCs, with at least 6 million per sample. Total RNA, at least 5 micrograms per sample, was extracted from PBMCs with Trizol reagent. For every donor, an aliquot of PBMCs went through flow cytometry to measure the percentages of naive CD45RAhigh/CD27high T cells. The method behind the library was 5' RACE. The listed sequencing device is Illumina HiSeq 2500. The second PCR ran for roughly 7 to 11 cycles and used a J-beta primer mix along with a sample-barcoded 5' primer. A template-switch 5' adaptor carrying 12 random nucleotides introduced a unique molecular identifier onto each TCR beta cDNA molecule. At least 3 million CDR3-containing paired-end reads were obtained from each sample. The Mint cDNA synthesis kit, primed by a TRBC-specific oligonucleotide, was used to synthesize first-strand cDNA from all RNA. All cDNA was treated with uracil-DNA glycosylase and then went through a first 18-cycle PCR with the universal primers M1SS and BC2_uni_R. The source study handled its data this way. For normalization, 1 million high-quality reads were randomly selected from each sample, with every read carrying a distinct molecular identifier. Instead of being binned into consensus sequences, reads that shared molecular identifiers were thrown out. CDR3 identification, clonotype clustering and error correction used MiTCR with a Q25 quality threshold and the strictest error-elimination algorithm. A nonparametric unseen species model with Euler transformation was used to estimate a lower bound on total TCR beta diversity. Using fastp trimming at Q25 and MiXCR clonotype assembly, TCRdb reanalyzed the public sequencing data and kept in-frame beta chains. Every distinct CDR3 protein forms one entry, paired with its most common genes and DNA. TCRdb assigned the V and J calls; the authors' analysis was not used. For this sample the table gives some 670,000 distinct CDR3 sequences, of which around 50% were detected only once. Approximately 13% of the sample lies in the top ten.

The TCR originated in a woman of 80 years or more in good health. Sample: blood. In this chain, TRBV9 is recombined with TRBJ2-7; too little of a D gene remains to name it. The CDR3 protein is CASSVYRGEQYF. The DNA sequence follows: TGTGCCAGCAGCGTGTATAGAGGTGAGCAGTACTTC.